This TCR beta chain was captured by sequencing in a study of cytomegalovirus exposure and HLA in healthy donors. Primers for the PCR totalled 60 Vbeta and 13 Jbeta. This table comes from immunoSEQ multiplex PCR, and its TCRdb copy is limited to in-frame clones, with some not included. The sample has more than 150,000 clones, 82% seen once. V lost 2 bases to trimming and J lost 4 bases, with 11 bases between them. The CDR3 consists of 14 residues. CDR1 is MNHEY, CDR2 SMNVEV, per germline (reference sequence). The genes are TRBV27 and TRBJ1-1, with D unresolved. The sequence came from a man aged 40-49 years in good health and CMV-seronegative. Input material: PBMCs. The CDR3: CASSLTGSFTEAFF. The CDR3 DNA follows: TGTGCCAGCAGTTTAACGGGGTCATTCACTGAAGCTTTCTTT.